The 11 T cell receptor beta chains listed next were all sequenced from one sample in a study of identifying expanded T cells in peripheral blood. The table came from immunoSEQ multiplex PCR; TCRdb's copy has only in-frame clones and leaves some out. The sample records about 97,000 clones, about 91% being singletons. The source material was blood. These receptors originate from a person aged 18 to 70 in good health.

The chain combines TRBV28 with TRBJ2-7; 7 nucleotides agree with TRBD1. The CDR3 runs 14 residues. Unmatched junction bases numbered 6, after V lost 7 bases and J lost 0 bases. Germline V lookup: CDR1 MDHEN, CDR2 SYDVKM. CDR3 DNA sequence: TGTGCCAGCACAAGACAGGGCCTCTCCTACGAGCAGTACTTC. It specifies CASTRQGLSYEQYF. The full variable domain, completed using reference TRBV28 and TRBJ2-7, is DVKVTQSSRYLVKRTGEKVFLECVQDMDHENMFWYRQDPGLGLRLIYFSYDVKMKEKGDIPEGYSVSREKKERFSLILESASTNQTSMYLCASTRQGLSYEQYFGPGTRLTVT.

The chain recombines TRBV15 with TRBJ2-2, with unresolved D. The germline gives CDR1 LNHNV, CDR2 YYDKDF (reference sequence). The CDR3 is 15 amino acids. V was cut by 4 bases and J by 1 base, with 10 bases left in between. The CDR3: CATSIYKQNTGELFF. As DNA, the CDR3 is TGTGCCACCAGCATCTACAAACAGAACACCGGGGAGCTGTTTTTT. Using reference TRBV15 and TRBJ2-2 for the parts outside the CDR3, the full variable domain is DAMVIQNPRYQVTQFGKPVTLSCSQTLNHNVMYWYQQKSSQAPKLLFHYYDKDFNNEADTPDNFQSRRPNTSFCFLDIRSPGLGDTAMYLCATSIYKQNTGELFFGEGSRLTVL.

The chain carries TRBV4-1 and TRBJ2-3; unclear D gene. V was trimmed by 1 base and J by 7 bases, leaving 12 bases between them. The CDR3 is 14 residues long. Germline assignment: CDR1 MGHRA and CDR2 YSYEKL. The CDR3 nucleotides read TGCGCCAGCAGCCAAGGCGGAAGCACGAATACGCAGTATTTT. Protein: CASSQGGSTNTQYF.

V gene TRBV18 combines with J gene TRBJ1-2; 7 bases fit TRBD1. Germline CDR1 is KGHSH and CDR2 is LQKENI. The CDR3 is 17 residues long. After removal of 1 base from V and 5 bases from J, the junction contained 13 bases not matched to a gene. The CDR3 region is CASSPQTQGGDRYGYTF. The CDR3 region has the DNA TGTGCCAGCTCACCACAAACTCAGGGGGGGGATCGGTATGGCTACACCTTC. The full variable domain, in which reference TRBV18 and TRBJ1-2 provide the parts outside the CDR3, is NAGVMQNPRHLVRRRGQEARLRCSPMKGHSHVYWYRQLPEEGLKFMVYLQKENIIDESGMPKERFSAEFPKEGPSILRIQQVVRGDSAAYFCASSPQTQGGDRYGYTFGSGTRLTVV.

This clone was observed a single time. The chain has TRBV27 and TRBJ1-3; possibly TRBD1 for D (6 bases). V was cut by 5 bases and J by 2 bases, with 10 bases left in between. Germline CDR1 reads MNHEY; CDR2 reads SMNVEV (reference sequence). The CDR3 consists of 14 residues. CDR3 loop: CASSRGATGNTIYF. The DNA for the CDR3 is TGTGCCAGCAGTCGGGGGGCCACTGGAAACACCATATATTTT.

This clone has just one count. The V call is TRBV2, the J call TRBJ1-6; 7 bases match TRBD1. The CDR3 extends over 17 amino acids. The V gene end was trimmed by 5 bases and the J gene end by 5 bases; junction bases not matched to a gene: 12. Germline V CDR1 and CDR2: SNHLY, FYNNEI. This CDR3 reads CASSPRQGGRNNSPLHF. CDR3 coding DNA: TGTGCCAGCAGTCCACGCCAGGGGGGACGGAATAATTCACCCCTCCACTTT.

The V gene is TRBV6-1, the J gene TRBJ2-1; TRBD2 matches at 7 bases. Germline V CDR1 and CDR2: MNHNS, SASEGT. V was clipped by 4 bases and J by 5 bases; unmatched bases: 5. The CDR3 has 14 amino acids. CDR3 protein: CASSAGTTNNEQFF. DNA of the CDR3: TGTGCCAGCAGTGCCGGGACTACAAACAATGAGCAGTTCTTC.

The chain joins TRBV25-1 to TRBJ1-2; maybe TRBD1 (5 bases). Trimming removed 3 bases from V and 7 bases from J, with 12 bases in between. The germline V gene encodes CDR1 MGHDK and CDR2 SYGVNS. There are 13 residues in the CDR3. The CDR3 nucleotides read TGTGCCAGCAGTGACGACGGGGCTGTTGGCTACACCTTC. Its protein is CASSDDGAVGYTF.

The chain uses TRBV28 and TRBJ1-2, with 7 bases that match TRBD1. V lost 8 bases to trimming and J lost 12 bases; unmatched junction nucleotides: 12. The germline V gene encodes CDR1 MDHEN and CDR2 SYDVKM. This CDR3 region has 12 residues. The CDR3 loop reads CASQDDRERDTF. Written as DNA, the CDR3 is TGTGCCAGCCAGGACGACAGGGAGAGAGACACCTTC.

CDR3 residues: CASSLLLAGVYTGELFF. CDR3 DNA: TGCGCCAGCAGCTTGTTACTAGCGGGAGTATACACCGGGGAGCTGTTTTTT. This sequence joins TRBV5-1 and TRBJ2-2, with 11 bases matching TRBD2. Per the germline V gene, CDR1 is SGHRS and CDR2 is YFSETQ. The CDR3 totals 17 residues. V shed 1 base, J shed 3 bases, and the junction held 5 bases outside the gene matches.

The rearrangement links TRBV15 to TRBJ1-6; D call uncertain. Germline assignment: CDR1 LNHNV and CDR2 YYDKDF (reference sequence). Trimming removed 0 bases from V and 6 bases from J, with 18 bases in between. The CDR3 extends over 18 amino acids. The CDR3 DNA reads as TGTGCCACCAGCAGAGATGGGAGGGCCTGGTCAGCTAATTCACCCCTCCACTTT. Residues: CATSRDGRAWSANSPLHF.